The 30 T cell receptor beta chains presented below share a single source sample, sequenced in a study of monozygotic twins with inflammatory bowel disease. With the 5' RACE reads reprocessed, TCRdb shows one record per CDR3 protein and no DNA. Recorded for this sample: some 210,000 distinct CDR3 sequences. Specimen: blood. These TCRs come from a human donor with ulcerative colitis or Crohn's disease, or a healthy co-twin of an affected twin (not recorded which).

The chain links TRBV7-3 to TRBJ2-3; the TRBD2 assignment by TCRdb is unverifiable without DNA. This CDR3 comprises 15 residues. Per the germline V gene, CDR1 is SGHTA and CDR2 is FQGTGA. CDR3 sequence reads: CASSPKRGARDTQYF. The variable domain in full, with the rest retrieved from reference TRBV7-3 and TRBJ2-3, is GAGVSQTPSNKVTEKGKYVELRCDPISGHTALYWYRQSLGQGPEFLIYFQGTGAADDSGLPNDRFFAVRPEGSVSTLKIQRTERGDSAVYLCASSPKRGARDTQYFGPGTRLTVL.

The V call is TRBV3-1, the J call TRBJ2-5. The CDR3 extends over 14 amino acids. Germline-derived CDR1 and CDR2 are LGHDT and YNNKEL (reference sequence). This CDR3 reads CASRLQGDQETQYF.

The V gene is TRBV15, the J gene TRBJ1-1. The CDR3 covers 14 residues. CDR1 and CDR2 from the germline V gene are LNHNV and YYDKDF (reference sequence). The CDR3 sequence is CATSRPGLGTEAFF.

The J gene is TRBJ2-5, the V gene TRBV20-1; as DNA is missing, the TRBD1 call by TCRdb cannot be tested. In germline, CDR1 is DFQATT, CDR2 SNEGSKA (reference sequence). The CDR3 totals 13 residues. CDR3 residues: CSAHGQGGETQYF.

This sequence joins TRBV27 and TRBJ2-5. The CDR3 totals 12 residues. Germline V gives CDR1 MNHEY, CDR2 SMNVEV (reference sequence). This CDR3 is CASGQLLETQYF.

The CDR3: CSARDKASYEQYF. V usage is TRBV20-1 and J usage is TRBJ2-7. From germline, CDR1 is DFQATT and CDR2 SNEGSKA (reference sequence). This CDR3 region has 13 residues.

The J gene is TRBJ2-1, the V gene TRBV6-2 or TRBV6-3; the TCRdb call, TRBD2, lacks DNA for checking. The CDR3 runs 11 residues. Germline-derived CDR1 and CDR2 are MNHEY and SVGEGT. CDR3 protein: CASSGTVKQFF.

The chain employs TRBV7-2 and TRBJ1-4. This CDR3 comprises 14 residues. Germline loops: CDR1 SGHTA, CDR2 FQGNSA. The chain's CDR3 is CASSLELINEKLFF. The full variable domain, rest sourced from reference TRBV7-2 and TRBJ1-4, is GAGVSQSPSNKVTEKGKDVELRCDPISGHTALYWYRQSLGQGLEFLIYFQGNSAPDKSGLPSDRFSAERTGGSVSTLTIQRTQQEDSAVYLCASSLELINEKLFFGSGTQLSVL.

This chain connects TRBV5-8 to TRBJ2-5; TCRdb's D gene call, TRBD1, goes unchecked for lack of DNA. This CDR3 has 14 amino acids. Germline loops: CDR1 SGHTS, CDR2 YDEGEE. The CDR3 protein is CASSLVGGQETQYF.

CDR3 loop: CASSNGQGQETQYF. The rearrangement uses TRBV21-1 and TRBJ2-5; TCRdb designates TRBD1, a call that cannot be tested without DNA. TRBV21-1 is a documented pseudogene. The CDR3 has 14 residues.

J is TRBJ2-6 and V is TRBV9; without DNA, the TCRdb call of TRBD1 cannot be checked. Per germline, CDR1 SGDLS and CDR2 YYNGEE. The CDR3 is 21 amino acids. CDR3 protein: CASSDPDRTQILSAGANVLTF.

J is TRBJ2-3 and V is TRBV11-2; TCRdb outputs TRBD1, but without DNA this stays unchecked. The CDR3 consists of 14 residues. Germline CDR1 reads SGHAT; CDR2 reads FQNNGV. The CDR3 loop reads CASSLSLITDTQYF.

The chain couples TRBV10-3 to TRBJ1-1; the D call of TRBD1 rests on TCRdb alone, since no DNA is present to check it. The V gene's germline CDR1 is ENHRY and CDR2 SYGVKD. The CDR3 contains 14 residues. Here the CDR3 reads CAIRKGGRDTEAFF.

The chain has TRBV5-4 and TRBJ2-3; there is no DNA to check the TCRdb D call of TRBD1. The CDR3 is made up of 15 amino acids. In germline, CDR1 is SGHNT, CDR2 YYREEE (reference sequence). CDR3 residues: CASSLATGSTDTQYF.

CDR3 region: CASSQGQGPYEQYF. The chain couples TRBV18 to TRBJ2-7. The CDR3 totals 14 residues. Germline V CDR1 and CDR2: KGHSH, LQKENI. Combining the CDR3 with reference TRBV18 and TRBJ2-7 gives the whole variable domain NAGVMQNPRHLVRRRGQEARLRCSPMKGHSHVYWYRQLPEEGLKFMVYLQKENIIDESGMPKERFSAEFPKEGPSILRIQQVVRGDSAAYFCASSQGQGPYEQYFGPGTRLTVT.

The J gene is TRBJ1-2, the V gene TRBV11-2; TCRdb outputs TRBD1, but without DNA this stays unchecked. Germline V gene lookup returns CDR1 SGHAT and CDR2 FQNNGV. The CDR3 loop spans 15 amino acids. The CDR3 is CASSLDPRGAYGYTF.

The CDR3 here is CASSLGLGNQPQHF. V usage is TRBV5-1 and J usage is TRBJ1-5. Germline V gene lookup returns CDR1 SGHRS and CDR2 YFSETQ. This CDR3 comprises 14 residues.

This chain connects TRBV7-6 to TRBJ2-3. CDR1 and CDR2 from the germline V gene are SGHVS and FNYEAQ. This CDR3 has 16 residues. The CDR3 protein is CASSFDGRMVPDTQYF. Full variable domain (remainder filled in from reference TRBV7-6 and TRBJ2-3): GAGVSQSPRYKVTKRGQDVALRCDPISGHVSLYWYRQALGQGPEFLTYFNYEAQQDKSGLPNDRFSAERPEGSISTLTIQRTEQRDSAMYRCASSFDGRMVPDTQYFGPGTRLTVL.

The rearrangement links TRBV11-2 to TRBJ2-7. This CDR3 has 14 residues. Germline CDR1 and CDR2: SGHAT and FQNNGV. The CDR3 loop is CASSLTGTSYEQYF.

This rearrangement joins TRBV11-2 to TRBJ1-1; TCRdb's D gene call, TRBD1, goes unchecked for lack of DNA. The germline V gene has CDR1 SGHAT and CDR2 FQNNGV. The CDR3 contains 15 residues. The CDR3: CASSLVEGADTEAFF.

The chain is built from TRBV21-1 and TRBJ1-2; TCRdb selects TRBD1, and the lack of DNA leaves this call unchecked. TRBV21-1 is a documented pseudogene. This CDR3 has 16 residues. The CDR3 region is CASSKEGTGGPYGYTF.

J is TRBJ1-5 and V is TRBV15; TCRdb's D call of TRBD1 is untestable without DNA. The CDR3 has 14 amino acids. Germline CDR1 LNHNV, CDR2 YYDKDF (reference sequence). CDR3: CATSTRSSNQPQHF. Full variable domain (rest looked up from reference TRBV15 and TRBJ1-5): DAMVIQNPRYQVTQFGKPVTLSCSQTLNHNVMYWYQQKSSQAPKLLFHYYDKDFNNEADTPDNFQSRRPNTSFCFLDIRSPGLGDTAMYLCATSTRSSNQPQHFGDGTRLSIL.

The chain joins TRBV28 to TRBJ2-2; no DNA is available, so the TRBD1 call from TCRdb remains unchecked. The CDR3 extends over 15 amino acids. Germline CDR1 and CDR2: MDHEN and SYDVKM. This CDR3 is CASSLLGGPGGELFF.

V and J are TRBV12-3 or TRBV12-4 and TRBJ1-3. This CDR3 is built from 16 residues. The CDR3 sequence: CASTLHVGPSGNTIYF.

This chain links TRBV29-1 with TRBJ1-4; TCRdb outputs TRBD1, but without DNA this stays unchecked. The CDR3 contains 18 residues. Germline lookup yields CDR1 SQVTM and CDR2 ANQGSEA. CDR3: CSVGRDGLGRNSNEKLFF.

The chain joins TRBV6-1 to TRBJ2-5; TCRdb calls TRBD2, which cannot be checked without DNA. CDR3 size: 14 residues. The germline gives CDR1 MNHNS, CDR2 SASEGT. The CDR3: CAGMIGTSQETQYF.

This chain uses TRBV12-3 or TRBV12-4 with TRBJ2-1. The CDR3 spans 14 residues. The CDR3 sequence is CASSSHAPDNEQFF.

The J gene is TRBJ2-5, the V gene TRBV9. The germline gives CDR1 SGDLS, CDR2 YYNGEE. This CDR3 has 14 residues. The CDR3 sequence: CASSVGNSQETQYF.

The V call is TRBV5-4, the J call TRBJ2-1; TCRdb gives TRBD1 as the D gene, but with no DNA this cannot be confirmed. Per the germline V gene, CDR1 is SGHNT and CDR2 is YYREEE (reference sequence). This CDR3 spans 16 amino acids. CDR3 protein: CASSPPRGQVNNEQFF.

This sequence joins TRBV5-1 and TRBJ2-1; the TCRdb D gene call, TRBD2, has no DNA to confirm it. CDR3 length: 11 amino acids. CDR1 SGHRS and CDR2 YFSETQ come from the germline V gene. The CDR3 region is CASVRDNEQFF.